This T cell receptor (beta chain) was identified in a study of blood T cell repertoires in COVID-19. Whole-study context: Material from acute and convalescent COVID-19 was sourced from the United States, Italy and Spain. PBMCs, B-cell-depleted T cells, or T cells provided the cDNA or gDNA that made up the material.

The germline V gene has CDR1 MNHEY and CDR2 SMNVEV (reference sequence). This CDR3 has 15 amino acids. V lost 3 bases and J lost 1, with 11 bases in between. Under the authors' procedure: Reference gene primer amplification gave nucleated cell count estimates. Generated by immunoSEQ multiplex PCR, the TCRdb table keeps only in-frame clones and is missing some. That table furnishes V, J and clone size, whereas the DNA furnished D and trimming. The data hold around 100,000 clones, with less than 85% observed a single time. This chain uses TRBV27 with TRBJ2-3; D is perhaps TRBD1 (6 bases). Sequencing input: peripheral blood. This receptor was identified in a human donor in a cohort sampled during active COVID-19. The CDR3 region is CASSLSTGRTDTQYF. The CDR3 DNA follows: TGTGCCAGCAGTTTGTCGACAGGTCGCACAGATACGCAGTATTTT.